These 5 T cell receptor beta chains originate from one sample sequenced in a study of T cells in localized non-small cell lung cancer. TCRdb's table, derived via immunoSEQ multiplex PCR, lists solely in-frame clones and lacks some. The data contain around 2,700 clones, roughly 27% of them singletons. Source: lung tumor tissue, taken before any cancer treatment. These receptor sequences come from a female donor older than 55 with stage I lung adenocarcinoma.

This clone has just a few counts. This sequence joins TRBV11-3 and TRBJ2-5, with D uncertain. The CDR3 contains 15 residues. V gave up 5 bases and J gave up 2 bases, with 15 bases separating them. Per germline, CDR1 SGHNT and CDR2 YENEEA. CDR3 loop: CASSDWRDVQETQYF. CDR3 bases: TGTGCCAGCAGCGACTGGCGAGACGTACAAGAGACCCAGTACTTC.

This chain joins TRBV29-1 and TRBJ2-3; 9 bases align to TRBD1. Unmatched junction bases numbered 4, after V lost 7 bases and J lost 2 bases. The CDR3 has 13 residues. Germline V CDR1 and CDR2: SQVTM, ANQGSEA. CDR3 sequence (DNA): TGCAGCGACCGGACAGGGGCCACAGATACGCAGTATTTT. Translated, it gives CSDRTGATDTQYF.

The chain carries TRBV7-5 and TRBJ2-1; the D call in the table, TRBD1, was not verified against the DNA. TRBV7-5 is a listed pseudogene. CDR3 length equals 18 residues. CDR3: CASSLGRGRPQIGNEQFF. For the CDR3, the DNA is TGTGCCAGCAGCTTAGGCAGGGGGAGACCCCAAATTGGCAATGAGCAGTTCTTC.

By share, this clone ranks as medium-sized. V and J are TRBV6-8 and TRBJ2-5, with D tentatively TRBD1 (6 bases). The V end lost 6 bases, the J end lost 5 bases, and 13 bases lay between the germline ends. The CDR3 runs to 13 residues. CDR1 and CDR2 from the germline V gene are MNHGY and SAAAGT. The CDR3 nucleotides are TGTGCCAGCAGGGTCCAGGGGATTGAGACCCAGTACTTC. Encoded protein: CASRVQGIETQYF.

This chain uses TRBV11-3 with TRBJ2-2, with TRBD2 identical over 14 bases. Looked up from germline, CDR1 is SGHNT and CDR2 is YENEEA. The CDR3 is made up of 18 amino acids. V trimming: 5 bases; J trimming: 5 bases; junction bases outside the gene matches: 10. In DNA form, the CDR3 reads TGTGCCAGCAGCCACCCGAGACTAGCGGGAGGGAGGACCGGGGAGCTGTTTTTT. Encoded protein: CASSHPRLAGGRTGELFF.